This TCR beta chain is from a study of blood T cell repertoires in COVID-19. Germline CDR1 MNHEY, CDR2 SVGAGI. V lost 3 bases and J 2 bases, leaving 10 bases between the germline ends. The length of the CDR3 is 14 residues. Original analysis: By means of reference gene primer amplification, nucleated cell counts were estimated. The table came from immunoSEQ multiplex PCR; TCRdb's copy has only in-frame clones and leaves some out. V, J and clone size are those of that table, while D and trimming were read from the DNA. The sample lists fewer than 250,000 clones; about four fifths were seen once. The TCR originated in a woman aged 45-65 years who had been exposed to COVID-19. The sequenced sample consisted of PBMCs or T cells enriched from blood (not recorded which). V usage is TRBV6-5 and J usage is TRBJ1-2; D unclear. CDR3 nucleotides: TGTGCCAGCAGTTATGACCGGGTGAACTATGGCTACACCTTC. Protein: CASSYDRVNYGYTF.